One and the same sample provided the 11 T cell receptor beta chains below, sequenced in a study of control samples from healthy donors and cancer patients. Sequencing used immunoSEQ multiplex PCR; TCRdb keeps in-frame clones, though not all of them. This table holds 150,000 or so clones, around 96% found once. The specimen was blood. These receptor sequences come from a man aged 35 to 55 in good health.

This clone occurred once. J is TRBJ2-2 and V is TRBV7-2; 10 positions match TRBD1. The ends lost 0 bases at V and 6 bases at J; junction bases unmatched: 4. The CDR3 consists of 16 residues. Germline values: CDR1 SGHTA, CDR2 FQGNSA. CDR3 in amino acids: CASSLALTGGPGELFF. DNA of the CDR3: TGTGCCAGCAGCTTAGCGCTGACAGGGGGCCCCGGGGAGCTGTTTTTT.

The chain uses TRBV7-6 and TRBJ1-2; TRBD1 aligns across 7 bases. This CDR3 contains 13 residues. With 2 bases clipped from V and 7 bases from J, the junction kept 4 bases outside the gene matches. The V gene's germline CDR1 is SGHVS and CDR2 FNYEAQ. The CDR3 DNA follows: TGTGCCAGCAGCTTACAGGGGGTTAGTGGCTACACCTTC. Translating it yields CASSLQGVSGYTF.

This clone has only one observation. This rearrangement joins TRBV10-3 to TRBJ1-1; tentatively, D is TRBD1 (6 bases). The V end lost 2 bases, the J end lost 3 bases, and 10 bases lay between the germline ends. CDR3 length: 14 amino acids. Germline assignment: CDR1 ENHRY and CDR2 SYGVKD. The CDR3 DNA is TGTGCCATCAGTGAGCACAGGGTTGACACTGAAGCTTTCTTT. It translates to CAISEHRVDTEAFF.

The chain combines TRBV28 with TRBJ1-5, with D maybe TRBD1 (6 bases). From germline, CDR1 is MDHEN and CDR2 SYDVKM. The CDR3 is made up of 14 amino acids. Trimming left V 6 bases short and J 5 bases short, with 14 bases between. CDR3 region: CASSTGGGHQPQHF. The CDR3 coding sequence is TGTGCCAGCAGCACAGGCGGGGGGCATCAGCCCCAGCATTTT.

V and J are TRBV28 and TRBJ2-7; D is perhaps TRBD2 (5 bases). V dropped 2 bases and J dropped 0 bases, with 8 bases sitting between them. The CDR3 is 14 amino acids. Looked up from germline, CDR1 is MDHEN and CDR2 is SYDVKM. CDR3 loop: CASSLEGFSYEQYF. Here the CDR3 DNA reads TGTGCCAGCAGTTTAGAGGGCTTCTCCTACGAGCAGTACTTC. Variable domain in full (rest from reference TRBV28 and TRBJ2-7): DVKVTQSSRYLVKRTGEKVFLECVQDMDHENMFWYRQDPGLGLRLIYFSYDVKMKEKGDIPEGYSVSREKKERFSLILESASTNQTSMYLCASSLEGFSYEQYFGPGTRLTVT.

The chain recombines TRBV19 with TRBJ1-1; the D gene is possibly TRBD1 (5 bases). Per the germline V gene, CDR1 is LNHDA and CDR2 is SQIVND (reference sequence). Trimming took 6 bases from V and 4 from J, leaving 15 bases between them. The CDR3 consists of 14 residues. DNA for the CDR3: TGTGCCAGTAGCCTTGGGGGTGGTGTCACTGAAGCTTTCTTT. Protein sequence: CASSLGGGVTEAFF.

This sequence joins TRBV6-5 and TRBJ1-1; D gene uncertain. The CDR3 runs to 12 residues. Trimming took off 6 bases at V and 1 base at J, with 6 bases between the two ends. Germline CDR1 and CDR2: MNHEY and SVGAGI. This CDR3 is CASRRQNTEAFF. The CDR3 DNA reads as TGTGCCAGCAGGCGACAGAACACTGAAGCTTTCTTT.

V gene TRBV18 combines with J gene TRBJ1-4; weak D call: TRBD1 (6 bases). CDR3 length: 13 residues. V lost 6 bases, J lost 13 bases, and 18 bases lay in between. Germline V gene sequence: CDR1 KGHSH, CDR2 LQKENI. In DNA form, the CDR3 reads TGTGCCAGCTCGCCCGACAGGTCCAGTGGACTGTTTTTT. It translates to CASSPDRSSGLFF.

The CDR3 region is CASSQGSHLIANVLTF. The CDR3 DNA reads as TGTGCCAGCAGCCAAGGGAGTCACCTCATAGCCAACGTCCTGACTTTC. The rearrangement uses TRBV3-1 (or the pseudogene TRBV3-2) and TRBJ2-6; no firm D call. This CDR3 is built from 16 residues. The V end lost 1 base, the J end lost 7 bases, and 14 bases lay between the germline ends. Germline lookup yields CDR1 LGHDT and CDR2 YNNKEL (reference sequence).

This sequence joins TRBV7-2 and TRBJ1-1; D not resolved. CDR1 and CDR2 from the germline V gene are SGHTA and FQGNSA. This CDR3 comprises 13 residues. Trimming took 5 bases from V and 1 from J, leaving 8 bases between them. The CDR3 here is CASSQRRNTEAFF. The CDR3 DNA is TGTGCCAGCAGCCAACGACGGAACACTGAAGCTTTCTTT.

The chain is built from TRBV19 and TRBJ1-1; possibly TRBD1 for D (5 bases). Trimming removed 7 bases from V and 3 bases from J, with 9 bases in between. The CDR3 covers 12 residues. Per the germline V gene, CDR1 is LNHDA and CDR2 is SQIVND (reference sequence). The CDR3 region is CASNSGHTEAFF. The CDR3 DNA sequence: TGTGCCAGTAACTCGGGGCACACTGAAGCTTTCTTT.